The T cell receptor beta chain described here comes from a study of blood T cell repertoires in COVID-19. The overall study: COVID-19 samples collected from the United States, Italy and Spain covered acute and convalescent phases. T cells, B-cell-depleted T cells, or PBMCs provided the cDNA or gDNA that served as material.

Under the authors' procedure: From reference gene primer amplification, estimates of nucleated cell counts were derived. Sequencing was performed with immunoSEQ multiplex PCR; in TCRdb, only in-frame clones are kept and a portion is missing. The V and J calls and the clone size are those of that table, but D and trimming were determined from the DNA. This sample carries almost 300,000 clones, around 84% of them seen once, and the ten largest clones take 1% to 1.5%. The CDR3 extends over 15 amino acids. Germline V CDR1 and CDR2: LNHNV, YYDKDF (reference sequence). Deletions cut 0 bases from V and 0 bases from J, with 9 bases between. This clone was found once.

The rearrangement links TRBV15 to TRBJ2-7; TRBD1 might be the D (5 bases). The sequence was obtained from a man in his 70s with acute or convalescent COVID-19. Sequenced input: peripheral blood. Here the CDR3 DNA reads TGTGCCACCAGCAGAGACGGCAGGGCCTCCTACGAGCAGTACTTC. This sequence encodes CATSRDGRASYEQYF.